This T cell receptor (beta chain) stems from a study of Ad26.COV2.S vaccination and SARS-CoV-2 variants. Profiling relied on immunoSEQ multiplex PCR, and the TCRdb table lists in-frame clones only, not all of them. Found here are some 340,000 clones, about 82% of them singletons; the top ten hold around 2%. Trimming shortened V by 6 bases and J by 2 bases, and 10 bases separated the two germline ends. This CDR3 is built from 13 residues. CDR1 and CDR2 from the germline V gene are KGHSH and LQKENI. Treatment denoted: about 20 received Ad26.COV2.S at low or high dose, single or two shots; roughly 5 received placebo; per-sample allocation not given. After the first vaccine or placebo injection, samples were drawn on day 63.

The sequence derives from a person between 18 and 59 years old who received the Ad26.COV2.S COVID-19 vaccine or a placebo. The sample consisted of peripheral blood, taken in a trial of Ad26.COV2.S vaccine versus placebo. This rearrangement joins TRBV18 to TRBJ1-1, with D possibly being TRBD1 (6 bases). CDR3 in DNA: TGTGCCAGCTCGGGGGCGGCCAACACTGAAGCTTTCTTT. It yields the protein CASSGAANTEAFF.